This TCR beta chain came from a study of cytomegalovirus exposure and HLA in healthy donors. The PCR had 60 Vbeta and 13 Jbeta primers. The assay was immunoSEQ multiplex PCR, and TCRdb's table has in-frame clones only and misses some. The sample carries 120,000 or so clones, about 71% recorded once. This clone appeared once. One end of the junction varies from germline; a read error may be responsible. Germline V lookup: CDR1 MNHEY, CDR2 SVGAGI. This CDR3 has 16 residues. This TCR was recovered from a woman in her forties or fifties in good health and CMV-seronegative. The V and J genes are TRBV6-5 and TRBJ2-3, with 9 bases lining up with TRBD2. Sequencing was done on a sample of PBMCs. The CDR3 sequence: CASSYGGRAGADTQYF. The CDR3 DNA reads TGTGCCAGCAGTTACGGCGGGAGGGCCGGGGCAGATACGCAATATTTT.